This T cell receptor beta chain derives from a study of blood T cell repertoires in COVID-19. Study-wide background: Symptom resolution, clearance, or two negative PCRs marked the recovered donors of Cohort 3. The United States, Italy and Spain provided the acute and convalescent COVID-19 samples. Nucleic acid was either cDNA or gDNA, and it came from T cells, B-cell-depleted T cells, or PBMCs.

Only in-frame clones appear in the TCRdb table, and some are missing; sequencing was by immunoSEQ multiplex PCR. Among some 180,000 clones listed, around 80% were seen once. Sequencing was carried out using PBMCs or T cells enriched from blood (not recorded which). This sequence was found in a woman aged 65 to 85 in a cohort exposed to, infected with or recovered from COVID-19 (not recorded which).

The CDR3 reads CASSLWVSGEAFF. CDR3 sequence (DNA): TGTGCCAGCAGCTTGTGGGTCTCGGGTGAAGCTTTCTTT. The J gene is TRBJ1-1, the V gene TRBV5-5; D remains ambiguous. Germline CDR1 SGHKS, CDR2 YYEKEE (reference sequence). This CDR3 has 13 amino acids. The V gene lost 1 base and the J gene lost 7 bases, with 11 bases spanning the gap.